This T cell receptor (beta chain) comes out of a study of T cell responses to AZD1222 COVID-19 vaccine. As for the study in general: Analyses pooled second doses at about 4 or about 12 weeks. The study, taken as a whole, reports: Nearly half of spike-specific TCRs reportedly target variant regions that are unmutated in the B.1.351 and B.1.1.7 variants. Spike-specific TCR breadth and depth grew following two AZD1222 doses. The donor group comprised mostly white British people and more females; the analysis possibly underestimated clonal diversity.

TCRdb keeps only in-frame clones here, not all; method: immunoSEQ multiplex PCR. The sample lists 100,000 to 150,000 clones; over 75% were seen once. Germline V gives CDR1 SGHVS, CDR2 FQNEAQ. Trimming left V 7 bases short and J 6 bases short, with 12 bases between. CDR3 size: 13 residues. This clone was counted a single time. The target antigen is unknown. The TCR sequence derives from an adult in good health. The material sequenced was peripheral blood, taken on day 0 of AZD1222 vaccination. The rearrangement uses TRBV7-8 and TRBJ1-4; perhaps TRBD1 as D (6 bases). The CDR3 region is CASTGGPHEKLFF. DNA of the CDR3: TGTGCCAGCACGGGGGGCCCCCATGAAAAACTGTTTTTT.